A selection of T cell receptor beta chains follows, all from one sample in a study of technical replicates of blood from a handful of donors. Using immunoSEQ multiplex PCR, the repertoire was profiled, and TCRdb retains in-frame clones only, with some absent. In the table there are 75,000 to 95,000 clones, about 93% of which are singletons. The sequenced material came from T cells isolated from PBMCs. These receptors all come from a human donor in good health. CDR3s include the opening cysteine and the closing phenylalanine or tryptophan. The D gene is left open where the match is weak. Where a row states a size, it is once, few, many or the class of an expanded clone; other rows omit it.

clone_size: .; j_call: TRBJ2-7; v_call: TRBV27; d_call: .; cdr3_nt: TGTGCCAGCAGTTCGTATAGGGGCACTATCATTGACGAGCAGTACTTC; cdr3_aa: CASSSYRGTIIDEQYF
clone_size: .; j_call: TRBJ1-5; v_call: TRBV19; d_call: .; cdr3_nt: TGTGCCAGTAGTATGGGGCCCGGGCGTCAGCCCCAGCATTTT; cdr3_aa: CASSMGPGRQPQHF
clone_size: .; j_call: TRBJ1-3; v_call: TRBV5-1; d_call: TRBD1; cdr3_nt: TGCGCCAGCAGCCCCGAAGGGGGCGGAAACACCATATATTTT; cdr3_aa: CASSPEGGGNTIYF
clone_size: .; j_call: TRBJ2-3; v_call: TRBV13; d_call: .; cdr3_nt: TGTGCCAGCAGCTTAATCACTCCAGATACGCAGTATTTT; cdr3_aa: CASSLITPDTQYF
clone_size: .; j_call: TRBJ2-7; v_call: TRBV29-1; d_call: TRBD1; cdr3_nt: TGCAGCGTTACCGGACAGGGGGAATGGGGGTACTACGAGCAGTACTTC; cdr3_aa: CSVTGQGEWGYYEQYF
clone_size: .; j_call: TRBJ2-7; v_call: TRBV5-6; d_call: TRBD1; cdr3_nt: TGTGCCAGCAGCCCGGGGACAGGGCTCTACGAGCAGTACTTC; cdr3_aa: CASSPGTGLYEQYF
clone_size: once; j_call: TRBJ1-2; v_call: TRBV7-9; d_call: TRBD1; cdr3_nt: TGTGCCAGCAGCGATTTCCCTGACGACAGGGCAGCTAACTATGGCTACACCTTC; cdr3_aa: CASSDFPDDRAANYGYTF
clone_size: .; j_call: TRBJ2-3; v_call: TRBV9; d_call: .; cdr3_nt: TGTGCCAGCAGCCCCCGCTATGGCACAGATACGCAGTATTTT; cdr3_aa: CASSPRYGTDTQYF
clone_size: .; j_call: TRBJ2-7; v_call: TRBV4-1; d_call: .; cdr3_nt: TGCGCCAGCAGCGATAGCGGAACCTACGAGCAGTACTTC; cdr3_aa: CASSDSGTYEQYF
clone_size: once; j_call: TRBJ2-1; v_call: TRBV5-4; d_call: TRBD1; cdr3_nt: TGTGCCAGCAGCTTGAACAGGGGGAGGTTCAATGAGCAGTTCTTC; cdr3_aa: CASSLNRGRFNEQFF
clone_size: .; j_call: TRBJ2-1; v_call: TRBV11-3; d_call: .; cdr3_nt: TGTGCCAGCAGCCTCCTAGGCCGCGGGAATGAGCAGTTCTTC; cdr3_aa: CASSLLGRGNEQFF